The present entry profiles one T cell receptor (beta chain) with its context. Some clones are missing from TCRdb's copy, which holds only in-frame ones; the method was immunoSEQ multiplex PCR. This sample has 150,000 to 160,000 clones, with around 79% found just once. These data belong to a study of blood T cell repertoires in COVID-19. The CDR3 totals 15 residues. Trimming took 6 bases from V and 0 from J; bases not matched to a gene: 3. Germline V gene sequence: CDR1 MNHEY, CDR2 SMNVEV (reference sequence). The chain couples TRBV27 to TRBJ1-3, with 9 positions matching TRBD1. The sample taken for sequencing was peripheral blood. The clonotype comes from a man older than 75 with acute or convalescent COVID-19. The CDR3 sequence is CASRRTGDSGNTIYF. Here the CDR3 DNA reads TGTGCCAGCAGACGGACAGGGGACTCTGGAAACACCATATATTTT.